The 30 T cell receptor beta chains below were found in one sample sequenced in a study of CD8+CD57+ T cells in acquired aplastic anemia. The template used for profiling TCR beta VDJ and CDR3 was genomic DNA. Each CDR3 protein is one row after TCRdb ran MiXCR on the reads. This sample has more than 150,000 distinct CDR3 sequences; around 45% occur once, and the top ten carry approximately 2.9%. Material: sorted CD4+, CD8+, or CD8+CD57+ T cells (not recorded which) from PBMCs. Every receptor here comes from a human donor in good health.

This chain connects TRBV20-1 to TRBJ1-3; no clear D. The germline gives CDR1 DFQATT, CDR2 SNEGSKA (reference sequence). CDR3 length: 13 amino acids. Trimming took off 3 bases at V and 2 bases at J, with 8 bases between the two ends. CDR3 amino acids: CSASFGTGNTIYF. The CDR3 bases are TGCAGTGCTAGTTTTGGCACTGGAAACACCATATATTTT.

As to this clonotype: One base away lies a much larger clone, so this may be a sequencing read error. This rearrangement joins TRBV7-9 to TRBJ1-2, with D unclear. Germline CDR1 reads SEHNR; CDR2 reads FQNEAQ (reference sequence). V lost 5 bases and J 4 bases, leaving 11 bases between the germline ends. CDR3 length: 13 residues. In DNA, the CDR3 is TGTGCCAGCAGCACCAGGACTTTCTATGGCTACACCTTC. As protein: CASSTRTFYGYTF. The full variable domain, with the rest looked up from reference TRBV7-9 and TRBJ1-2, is DTGVSQNPRHKITKRGQNVTFRCDPISEHNRLYWYRQTLGQGPEFLTYFQNEAQLEKSRLLSDRFSAERPKGSFSTLEIQRTEQGDSAMYLCASSTRTFYGYTFGSGTRLTVV.

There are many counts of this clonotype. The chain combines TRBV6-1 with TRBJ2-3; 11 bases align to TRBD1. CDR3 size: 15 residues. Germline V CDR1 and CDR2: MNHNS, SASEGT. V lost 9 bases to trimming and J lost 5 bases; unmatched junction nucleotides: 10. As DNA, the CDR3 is TGTGCCAGTGTACCGGCGGACAGGGGGCGAGATACGCAGTATTTT. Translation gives CASVPADRGRDTQYF.

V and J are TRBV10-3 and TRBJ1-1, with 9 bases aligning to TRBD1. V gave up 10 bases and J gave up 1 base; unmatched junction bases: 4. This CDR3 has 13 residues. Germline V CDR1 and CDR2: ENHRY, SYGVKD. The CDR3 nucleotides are TGTGCCACTGGACAGGGGACGAACACTGAAGCTTTCTTT. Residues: CATGQGTNTEAFF.

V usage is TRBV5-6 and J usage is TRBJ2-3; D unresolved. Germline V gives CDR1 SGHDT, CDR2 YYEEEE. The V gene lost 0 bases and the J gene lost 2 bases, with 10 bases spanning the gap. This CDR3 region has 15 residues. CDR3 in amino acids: CASSLVPGPTDTQYF. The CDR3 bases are TGTGCCAGCAGCTTGGTACCAGGACCCACAGATACGCAGTATTTT.

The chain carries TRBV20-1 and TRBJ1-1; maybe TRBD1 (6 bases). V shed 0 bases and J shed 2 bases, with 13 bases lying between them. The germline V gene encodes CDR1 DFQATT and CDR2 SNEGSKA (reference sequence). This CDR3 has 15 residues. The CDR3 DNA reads TGCAGTGCTAGAGATACTTCAGGGGTCAACACTGAAGCTTTCTTT. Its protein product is CSARDTSGVNTEAFF.

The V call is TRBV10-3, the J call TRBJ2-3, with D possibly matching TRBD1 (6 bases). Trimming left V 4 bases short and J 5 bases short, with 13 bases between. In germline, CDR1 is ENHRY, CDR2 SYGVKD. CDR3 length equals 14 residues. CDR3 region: CAISGSTGIDTQYF. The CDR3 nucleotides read TGTGCCATCAGTGGCTCTACAGGGATAGATACGCAGTATTTT.

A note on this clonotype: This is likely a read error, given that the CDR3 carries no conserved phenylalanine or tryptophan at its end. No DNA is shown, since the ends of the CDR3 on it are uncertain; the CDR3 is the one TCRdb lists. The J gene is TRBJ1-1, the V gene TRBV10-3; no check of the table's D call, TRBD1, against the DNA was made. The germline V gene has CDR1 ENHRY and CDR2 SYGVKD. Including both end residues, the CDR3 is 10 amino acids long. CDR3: CASTQTDANY.

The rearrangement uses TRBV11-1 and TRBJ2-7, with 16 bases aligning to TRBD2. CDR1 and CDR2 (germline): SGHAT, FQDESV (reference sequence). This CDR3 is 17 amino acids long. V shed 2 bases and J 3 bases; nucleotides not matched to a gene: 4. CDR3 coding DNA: TGTGCCAGCAGCTTATCTGGGACTAGCGGGAGGGACTACGAGCAGTACTTC. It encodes CASSLSGTSGRDYEQYF. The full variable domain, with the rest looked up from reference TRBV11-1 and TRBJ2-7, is EAEVAQSPRYKITEKSQAVAFWCDPISGHATLYWYRQILGQGPELLVQFQDESVVDDSQLPKDRFSAERLKGVDSTLKIQPAELGDSAMYLCASSLSGTSGRDYEQYFGPGTRLTVT.

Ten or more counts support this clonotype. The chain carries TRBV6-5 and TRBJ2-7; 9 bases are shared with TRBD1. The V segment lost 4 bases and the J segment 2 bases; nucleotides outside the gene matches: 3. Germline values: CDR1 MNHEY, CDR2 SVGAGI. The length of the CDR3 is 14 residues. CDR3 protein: CASSWDRDAYEQYF. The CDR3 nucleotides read TGTGCCAGCAGTTGGGACAGGGATGCCTACGAGCAGTACTTC.

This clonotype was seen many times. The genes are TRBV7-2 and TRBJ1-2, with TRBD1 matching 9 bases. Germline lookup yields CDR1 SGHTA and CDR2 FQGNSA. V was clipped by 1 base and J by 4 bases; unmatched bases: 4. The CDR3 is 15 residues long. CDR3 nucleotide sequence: TGTGCCAGCAGCTTAGTGGGACAGGGTCTCTATGGCTACACCTTC. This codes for CASSLVGQGLYGYTF.

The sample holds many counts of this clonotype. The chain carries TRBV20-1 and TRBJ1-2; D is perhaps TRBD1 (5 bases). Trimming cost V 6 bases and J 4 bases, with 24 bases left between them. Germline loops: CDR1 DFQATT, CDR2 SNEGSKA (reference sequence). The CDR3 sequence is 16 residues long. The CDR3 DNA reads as TGCAGTGCAGAGCCGATTGCCGGGACCATGGGCTATGGCTACACCTTC. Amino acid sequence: CSAEPIAGTMGYGYTF.

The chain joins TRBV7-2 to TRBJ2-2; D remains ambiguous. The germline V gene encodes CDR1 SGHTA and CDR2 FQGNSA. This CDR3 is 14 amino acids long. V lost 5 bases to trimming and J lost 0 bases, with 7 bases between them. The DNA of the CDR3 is TGTGCCAGCAGCCAGCAGCCGAACACCGGGGAGCTGTTTTTT. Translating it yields CASSQQPNTGELFF. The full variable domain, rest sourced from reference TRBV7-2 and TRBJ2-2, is GAGVSQSPSNKVTEKGKDVELRCDPISGHTALYWYRQSLGQGLEFLIYFQGNSAPDKSGLPSDRFSAERTGGSVSTLTIQRTQQEDSAVYLCASSQQPNTGELFFGEGSRLTVL.

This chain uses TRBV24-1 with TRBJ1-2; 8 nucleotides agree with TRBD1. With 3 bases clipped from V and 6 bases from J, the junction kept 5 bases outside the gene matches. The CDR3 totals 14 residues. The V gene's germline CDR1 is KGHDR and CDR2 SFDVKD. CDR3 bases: TGTGCCACCAGTGATGTGGACAGGGTGGATGGCTACACCTTC. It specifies CATSDVDRVDGYTF.

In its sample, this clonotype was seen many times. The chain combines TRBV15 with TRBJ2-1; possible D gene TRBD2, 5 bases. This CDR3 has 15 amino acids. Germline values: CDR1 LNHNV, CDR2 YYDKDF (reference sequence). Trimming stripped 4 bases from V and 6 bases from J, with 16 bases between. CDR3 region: CATSTYSGVRNEQFF. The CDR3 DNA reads TGTGCCACCAGCACCTACAGCGGAGTCCGCAATGAGCAGTTCTTC.

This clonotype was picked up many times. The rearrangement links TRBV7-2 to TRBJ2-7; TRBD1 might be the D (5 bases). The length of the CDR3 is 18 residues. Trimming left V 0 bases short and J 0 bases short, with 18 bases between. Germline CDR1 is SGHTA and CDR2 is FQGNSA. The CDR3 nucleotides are TGTGCCAGCAGCTTAGCGCGGTACTCAGGGATGGGCTCCTACGAGCAGTACTTC. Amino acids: CASSLARYSGMGSYEQYF.

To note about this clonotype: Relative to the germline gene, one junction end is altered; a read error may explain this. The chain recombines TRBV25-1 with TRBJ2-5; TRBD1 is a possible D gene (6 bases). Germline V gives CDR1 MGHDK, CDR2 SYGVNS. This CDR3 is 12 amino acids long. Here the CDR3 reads CASSGTEEAQYF. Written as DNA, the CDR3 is TGTGCCAGCAGTGGGACAGAAGAGGCCCAGTACTTC.

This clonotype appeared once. The DNA for the CDR3 is TGCAGTGCTCGACTAGCGCCACCTTACAATGAGCAGTTCTTC. Amino acids: CSARLAPPYNEQFF. V usage is TRBV20-1 and J usage is TRBJ2-1, with 8 bases that match TRBD2. Germline trimming cut 5 bases from V and 4 bases from J; bases unmatched to any gene: 7. CDR1 is DFQATT, CDR2 SNEGSKA, per germline (reference sequence). The CDR3 is made up of 14 amino acids.

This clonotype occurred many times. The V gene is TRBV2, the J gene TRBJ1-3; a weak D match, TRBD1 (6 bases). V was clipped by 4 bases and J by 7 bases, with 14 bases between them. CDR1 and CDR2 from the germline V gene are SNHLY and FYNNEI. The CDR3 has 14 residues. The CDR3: CASSGMTGGNTIYF. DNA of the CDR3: TGTGCCAGCAGTGGAATGACAGGAGGGAACACCATATATTTT.

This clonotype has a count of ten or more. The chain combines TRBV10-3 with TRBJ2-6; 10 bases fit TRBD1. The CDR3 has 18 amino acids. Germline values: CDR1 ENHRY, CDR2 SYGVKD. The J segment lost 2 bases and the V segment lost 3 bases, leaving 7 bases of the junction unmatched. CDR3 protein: CAISDWTGGGTGANVLTF. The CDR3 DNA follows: TGTGCCATCAGTGATTGGACAGGGGGTGGAACTGGGGCCAACGTCCTGACTTTC.

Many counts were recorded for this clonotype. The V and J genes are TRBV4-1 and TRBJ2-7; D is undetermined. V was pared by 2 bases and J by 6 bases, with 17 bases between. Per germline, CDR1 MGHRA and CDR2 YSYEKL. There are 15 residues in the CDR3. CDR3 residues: CASSQSYRKVFEQYF. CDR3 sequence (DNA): TGCGCCAGCAGCCAATCGTATCGTAAGGTTTTCGAGCAGTACTTC.

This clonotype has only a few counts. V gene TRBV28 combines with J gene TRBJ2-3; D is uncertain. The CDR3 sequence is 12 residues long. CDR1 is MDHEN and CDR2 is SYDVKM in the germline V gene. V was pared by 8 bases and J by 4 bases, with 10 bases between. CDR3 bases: TGTGCCAGCGCGAGTTACCCAGATACGCAGTATTTT. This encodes CASASYPDTQYF. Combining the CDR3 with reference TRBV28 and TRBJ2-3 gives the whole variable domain DVKVTQSSRYLVKRTGEKVFLECVQDMDHENMFWYRQDPGLGLRLIYFSYDVKMKEKGDIPEGYSVSREKKERFSLILESASTNQTSMYLCASASYPDTQYFGPGTRLTVL.

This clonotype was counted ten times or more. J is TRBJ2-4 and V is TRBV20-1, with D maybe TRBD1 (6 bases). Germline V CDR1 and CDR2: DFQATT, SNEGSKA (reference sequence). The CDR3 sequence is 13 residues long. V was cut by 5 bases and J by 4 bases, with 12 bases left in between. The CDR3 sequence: CSAPDRRKNIQYF. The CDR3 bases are TGCAGTGCTCCAGACAGGCGAAAAAACATTCAGTACTTC.

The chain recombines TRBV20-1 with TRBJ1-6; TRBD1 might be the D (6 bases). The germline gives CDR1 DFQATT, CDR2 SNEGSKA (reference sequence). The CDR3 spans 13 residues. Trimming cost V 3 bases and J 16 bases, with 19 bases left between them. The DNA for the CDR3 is TGCAGTGCTAGTCAGGTACAGGGACAATCTCTCCACTTT. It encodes CSASQVQGQSLHF.

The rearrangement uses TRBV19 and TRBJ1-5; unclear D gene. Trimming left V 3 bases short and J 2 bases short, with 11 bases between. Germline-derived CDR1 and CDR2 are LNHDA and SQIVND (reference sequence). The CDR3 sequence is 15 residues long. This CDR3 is CASSMNLMGNQPQHF. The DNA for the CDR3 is TGTGCCAGTAGTATGAATCTAATGGGCAATCAGCCCCAGCATTTT.

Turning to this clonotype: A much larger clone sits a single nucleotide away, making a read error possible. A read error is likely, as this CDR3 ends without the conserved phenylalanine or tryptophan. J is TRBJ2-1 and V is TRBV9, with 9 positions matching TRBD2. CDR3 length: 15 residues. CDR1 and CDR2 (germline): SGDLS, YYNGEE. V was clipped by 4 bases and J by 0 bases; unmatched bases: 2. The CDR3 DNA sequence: TGTGCCAGCAGCTCTAGCGGGAACTCCTACAATGAGCAGTTCCTC. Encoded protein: CASSSSGNSYNEQFL.

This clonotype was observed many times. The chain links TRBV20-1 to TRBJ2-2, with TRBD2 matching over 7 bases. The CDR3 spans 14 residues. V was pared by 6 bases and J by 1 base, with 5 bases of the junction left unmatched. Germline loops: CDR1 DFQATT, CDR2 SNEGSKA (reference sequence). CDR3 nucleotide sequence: TGCAGTGCGAAGGGGACTAAGAACACCGGGGAGCTGTTTTTT. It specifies CSAKGTKNTGELFF.

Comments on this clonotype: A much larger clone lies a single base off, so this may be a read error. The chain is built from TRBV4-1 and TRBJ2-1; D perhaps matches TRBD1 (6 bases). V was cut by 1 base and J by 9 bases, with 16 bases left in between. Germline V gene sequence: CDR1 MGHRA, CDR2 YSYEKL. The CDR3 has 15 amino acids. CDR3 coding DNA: TGCGCCAGCAGCCAAGCAGGAGGTCGGACAGCTGAGCAGTTCTTC. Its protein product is CASSQAGGRTAEQFF.

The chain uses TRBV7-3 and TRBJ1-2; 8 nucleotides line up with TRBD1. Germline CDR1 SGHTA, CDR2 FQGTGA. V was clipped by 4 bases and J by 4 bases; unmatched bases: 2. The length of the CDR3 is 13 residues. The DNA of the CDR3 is TGTGCCAGCAGCTCGACAGGGGTCTATGGCTACACCTTC. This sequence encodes CASSSTGVYGYTF.

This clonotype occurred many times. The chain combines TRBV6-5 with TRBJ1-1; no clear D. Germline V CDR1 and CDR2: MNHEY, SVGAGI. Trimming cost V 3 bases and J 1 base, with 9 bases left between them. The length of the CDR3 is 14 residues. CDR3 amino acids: CASSYQSRNTEAFF. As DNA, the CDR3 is TGTGCCAGCAGTTATCAGTCCAGGAACACTGAAGCTTTCTTT.